The clone carrying this T cell receptor beta chain was counted a few times. This sample was taken from a study of patients and donors after allogeneic stem cell transplantation. MiXCR was run by TCRdb on the RT-PCR reads, yielding one entry per CDR3 protein. Here the sample spans approximately 430,000 distinct CDR3 sequences, approximately 16% being singletons. CDR1 ENHRY and CDR2 SYGVKD come from the germline V gene. V was pared by 4 bases and J by 0 bases, with 12 bases of the junction left unmatched. The CDR3 consists of 18 residues. The chain recombines TRBV10-3 with TRBJ1-1; 9 bases agree with TRBD1. Sequenced sample: blood, either unsorted or a sorted T cell fraction (not recorded which). This clonotype was obtained from a human donor who was either an allogeneic HSCT recipient or a stem cell or donor lymphocyte infusion donor (not recorded which). It is not recorded whose cells these are; they may come from a transplant donor. The CDR3 loop reads CAISAGRGQGRVNTEAFF. CDR3 nucleotides: TGTGCCATCAGTGCCGGGAGGGGACAGGGTCGGGTGAACACTGAAGCTTTCTTT.